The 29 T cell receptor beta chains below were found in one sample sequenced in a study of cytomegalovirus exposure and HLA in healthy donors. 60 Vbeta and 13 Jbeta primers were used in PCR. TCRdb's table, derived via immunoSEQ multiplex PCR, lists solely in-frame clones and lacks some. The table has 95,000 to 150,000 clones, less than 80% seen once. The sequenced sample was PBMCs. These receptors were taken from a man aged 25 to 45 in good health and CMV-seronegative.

CDR3 sequence: CASSYQGGIPNTGELFF. CDR3 DNA sequence: TGCGCCAGCAGCTACCAAGGCGGTATACCGAACACCGGGGAGCTGTTTTTT. The chain employs TRBV5-1 and TRBJ2-2; D gene uncertain. The V and J ends lost 3 bases and 0 bases respectively, with 15 bases between them. The CDR3 consists of 17 residues. Germline-derived CDR1 and CDR2 are SGHRS and YFSETQ.

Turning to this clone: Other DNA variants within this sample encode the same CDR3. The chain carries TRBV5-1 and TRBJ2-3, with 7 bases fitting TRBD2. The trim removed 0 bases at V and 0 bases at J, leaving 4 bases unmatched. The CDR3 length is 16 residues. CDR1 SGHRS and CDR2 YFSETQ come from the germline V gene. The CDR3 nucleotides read TGCGCCAGCAGCTTGGGGCTAGCGGTGAGCACAGATACGCAGTATTTT. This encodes CASSLGLAVSTDTQYF. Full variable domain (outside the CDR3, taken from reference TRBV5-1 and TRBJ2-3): KAGVTQTPRYLIKTRGQQVTLSCSPISGHRSVSWYQQTPGQGLQFLFEYFSETQRNKGNFPGRFSGRQFSNSRSEMNVSTLELGDSALYLCASSLGLAVSTDTQYFGPGTRLTVL.

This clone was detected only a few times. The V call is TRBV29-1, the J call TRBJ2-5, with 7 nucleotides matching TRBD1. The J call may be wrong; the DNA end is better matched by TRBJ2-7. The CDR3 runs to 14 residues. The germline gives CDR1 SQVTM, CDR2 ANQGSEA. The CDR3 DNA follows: TGCAGCGTTTTTAAGGGGACAGTGACCTACGAGCAGTACTTC. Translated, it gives CSVFKGTVTYEQYF.

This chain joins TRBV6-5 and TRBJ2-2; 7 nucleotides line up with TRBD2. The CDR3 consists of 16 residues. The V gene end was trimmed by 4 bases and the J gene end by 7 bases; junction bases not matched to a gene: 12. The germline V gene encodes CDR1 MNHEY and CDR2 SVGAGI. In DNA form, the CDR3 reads TGTGCCAGCAGTTCCCCAGCGGGGATCAAGGGCGGGGAGCTGTTTTTT. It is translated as CASSSPAGIKGGELFF.

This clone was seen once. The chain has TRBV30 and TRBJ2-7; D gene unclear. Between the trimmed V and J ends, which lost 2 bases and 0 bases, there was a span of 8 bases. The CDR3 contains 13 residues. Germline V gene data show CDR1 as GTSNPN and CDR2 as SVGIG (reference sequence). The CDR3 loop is CAWSLGSSYEQYF. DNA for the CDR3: TGTGCCTGGAGTTTGGGCAGCTCCTACGAGCAGTACTTC.

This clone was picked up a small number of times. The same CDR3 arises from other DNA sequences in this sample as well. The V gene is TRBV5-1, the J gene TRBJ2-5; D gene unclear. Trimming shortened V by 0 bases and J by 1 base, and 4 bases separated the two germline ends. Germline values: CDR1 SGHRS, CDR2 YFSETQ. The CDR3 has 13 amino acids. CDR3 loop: CASSLGVQETQYF. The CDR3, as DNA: TGCGCCAGCAGCTTGGGAGTCCAAGAGACCCAGTACTTC.

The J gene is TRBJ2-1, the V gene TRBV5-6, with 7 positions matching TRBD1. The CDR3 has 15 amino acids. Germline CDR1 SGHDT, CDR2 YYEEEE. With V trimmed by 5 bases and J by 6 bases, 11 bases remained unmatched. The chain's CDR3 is CASREEMGQINEQFF. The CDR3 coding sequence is TGTGCCAGCAGGGAGGAGATGGGACAGATCAATGAGCAGTTCTTC.

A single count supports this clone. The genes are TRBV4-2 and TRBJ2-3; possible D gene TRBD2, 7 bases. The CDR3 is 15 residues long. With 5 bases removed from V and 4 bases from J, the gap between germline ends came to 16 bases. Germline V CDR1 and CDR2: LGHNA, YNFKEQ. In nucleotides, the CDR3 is TGTGCCAGCAGCGACCGGGGGGCCGGGTCAGATACGCAGTATTTT. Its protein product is CASSDRGAGSDTQYF.

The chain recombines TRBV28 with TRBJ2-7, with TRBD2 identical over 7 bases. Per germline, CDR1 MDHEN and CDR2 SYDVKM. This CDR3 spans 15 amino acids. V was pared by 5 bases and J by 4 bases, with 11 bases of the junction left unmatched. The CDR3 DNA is TGTGCCAGCAGTCCCGCTGAGCGGGGCCGATACGAGCAGTACTTC. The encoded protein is CASSPAERGRYEQYF.

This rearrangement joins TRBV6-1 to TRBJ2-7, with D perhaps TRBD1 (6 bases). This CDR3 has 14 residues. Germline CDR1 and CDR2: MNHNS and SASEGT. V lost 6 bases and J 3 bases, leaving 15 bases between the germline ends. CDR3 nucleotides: TGTGCCAGCAGCGATACAGGGTCAGTCTACGAGCAGTACTTC. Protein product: CASSDTGSVYEQYF.

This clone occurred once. CDR3 sequence reads: CASSNLRKVQETQYF. The DNA for the CDR3 is TGTGCCAGCAGTAACCTGAGGAAGGTCCAAGAGACCCAGTACTTC. The chain couples TRBV27 to TRBJ2-5; no clear D. With 5 bases removed from V and 1 base from J, the gap between germline ends came to 14 bases. CDR3 length: 15 amino acids. Germline CDR1 is MNHEY and CDR2 is SMNVEV (reference sequence).

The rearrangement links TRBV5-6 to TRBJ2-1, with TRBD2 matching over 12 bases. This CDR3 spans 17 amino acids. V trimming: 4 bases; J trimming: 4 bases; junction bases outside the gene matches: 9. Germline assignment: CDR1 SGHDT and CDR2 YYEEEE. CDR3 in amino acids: CASSLRLAGAGYNEQFF. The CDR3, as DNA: TGTGCCAGCAGCCTCCGACTAGCGGGGGCGGGGTACAATGAGCAGTTCTTC.

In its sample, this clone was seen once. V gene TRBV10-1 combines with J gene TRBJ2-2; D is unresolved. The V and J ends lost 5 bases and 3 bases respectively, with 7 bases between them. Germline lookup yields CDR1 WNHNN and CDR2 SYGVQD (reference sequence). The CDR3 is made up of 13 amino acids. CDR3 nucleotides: TGCGCCAGCAGTCAAGACTACACCGGGGAGCTGTTTTTT. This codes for CASSQDYTGELFF.

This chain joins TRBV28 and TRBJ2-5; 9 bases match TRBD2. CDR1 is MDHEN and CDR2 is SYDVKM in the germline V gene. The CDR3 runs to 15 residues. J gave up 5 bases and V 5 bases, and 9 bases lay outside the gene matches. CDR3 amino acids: CASSIPPSGGETQYF. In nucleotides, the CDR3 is TGTGCCAGCAGTATACCGCCGAGCGGGGGGGAGACCCAGTACTTC.

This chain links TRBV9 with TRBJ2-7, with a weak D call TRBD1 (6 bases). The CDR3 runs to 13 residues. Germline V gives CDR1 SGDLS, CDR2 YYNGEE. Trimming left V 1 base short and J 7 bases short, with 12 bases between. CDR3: CASSVWDQGEQYF. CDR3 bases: TGTGCCAGCAGCGTATGGGACCAGGGGGAGCAGTACTTC.

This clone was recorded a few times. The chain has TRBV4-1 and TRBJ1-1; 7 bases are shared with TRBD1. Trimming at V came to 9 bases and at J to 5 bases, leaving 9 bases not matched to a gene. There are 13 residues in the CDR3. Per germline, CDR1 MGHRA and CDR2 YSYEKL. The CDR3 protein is CASRKTGQTEAFF. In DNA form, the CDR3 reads TGCGCCAGTCGCAAGACAGGGCAGACTGAAGCTTTCTTT.

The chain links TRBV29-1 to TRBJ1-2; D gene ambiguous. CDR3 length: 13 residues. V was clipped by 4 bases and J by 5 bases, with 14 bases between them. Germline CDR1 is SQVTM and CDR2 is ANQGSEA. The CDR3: CSVGTPLAYGYTF. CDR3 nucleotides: TGCAGCGTTGGCACCCCGCTGGCTTATGGCTACACCTTC. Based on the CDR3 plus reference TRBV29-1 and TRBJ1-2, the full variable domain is SAVISQKPSRDICQRGTSLTIQCQVDSQVTMMFWYRQQPGQSLTLIATANQGSEATYESGFVIDKFPISRPNLTFSTLTVSNMSPEDSSIYLCSVGTPLAYGYTFGSGTRLTVV.

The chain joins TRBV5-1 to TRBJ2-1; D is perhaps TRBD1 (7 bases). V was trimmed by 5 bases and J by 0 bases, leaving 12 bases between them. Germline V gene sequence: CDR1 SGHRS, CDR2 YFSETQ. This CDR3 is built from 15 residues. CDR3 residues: CASSSQGGSYNEQFF. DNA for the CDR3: TGCGCCAGCAGTAGTCAGGGGGGCTCCTACAATGAGCAGTTCTTC.

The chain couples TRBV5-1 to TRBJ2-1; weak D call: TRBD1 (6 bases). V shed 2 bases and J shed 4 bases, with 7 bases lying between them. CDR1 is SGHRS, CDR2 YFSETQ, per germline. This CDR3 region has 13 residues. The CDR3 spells CASSLGQYNEQFF. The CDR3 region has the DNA TGCGCCAGCAGCTTAGGACAGTACAATGAGCAGTTCTTC.

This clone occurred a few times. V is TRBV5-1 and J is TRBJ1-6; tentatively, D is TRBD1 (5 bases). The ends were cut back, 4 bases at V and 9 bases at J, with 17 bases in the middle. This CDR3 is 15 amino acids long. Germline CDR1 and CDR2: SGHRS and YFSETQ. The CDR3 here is CASSPGLTWVSPLHF. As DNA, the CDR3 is TGCGCCAGCAGCCCGGGACTGACTTGGGTTTCACCCCTCCACTTT.

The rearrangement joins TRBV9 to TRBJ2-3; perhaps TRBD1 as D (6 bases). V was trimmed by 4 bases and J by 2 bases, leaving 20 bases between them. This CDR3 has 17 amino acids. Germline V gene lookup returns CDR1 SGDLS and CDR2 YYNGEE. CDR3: CASSPSVGAQDTDTQYF. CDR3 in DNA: TGTGCCAGCAGCCCCTCCGTGGGGGCGCAAGACACAGATACGCAGTATTTT.

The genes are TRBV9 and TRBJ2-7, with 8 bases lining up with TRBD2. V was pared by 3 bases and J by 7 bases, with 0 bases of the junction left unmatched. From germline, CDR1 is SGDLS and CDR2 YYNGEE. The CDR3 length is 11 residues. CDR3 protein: CASSAGGEQYF. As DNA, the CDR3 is TGTGCCAGCAGCGCGGGGGGGGAGCAGTACTTC.

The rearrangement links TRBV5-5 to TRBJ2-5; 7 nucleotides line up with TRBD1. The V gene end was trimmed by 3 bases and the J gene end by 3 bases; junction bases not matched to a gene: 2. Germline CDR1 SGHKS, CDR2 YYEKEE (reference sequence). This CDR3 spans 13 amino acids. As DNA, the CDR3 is TGTGCCAGCAGCTCCGACAGGGAAGAGACCCAGTACTTC. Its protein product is CASSSDREETQYF.

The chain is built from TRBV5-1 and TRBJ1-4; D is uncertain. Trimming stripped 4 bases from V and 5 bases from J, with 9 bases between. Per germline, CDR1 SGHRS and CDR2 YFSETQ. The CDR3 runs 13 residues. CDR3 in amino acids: CASSKLQNEKLFF. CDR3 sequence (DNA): TGCGCCAGCAGCAAGCTTCAAAATGAAAAACTGTTTTTT.

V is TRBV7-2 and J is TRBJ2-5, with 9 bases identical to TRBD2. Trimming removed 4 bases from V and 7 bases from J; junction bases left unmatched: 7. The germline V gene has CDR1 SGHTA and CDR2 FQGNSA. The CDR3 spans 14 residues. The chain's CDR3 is CASSSRGSGGTQYF. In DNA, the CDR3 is TGTGCCAGCAGCTCGAGGGGTAGCGGGGGGACCCAGTACTTC.

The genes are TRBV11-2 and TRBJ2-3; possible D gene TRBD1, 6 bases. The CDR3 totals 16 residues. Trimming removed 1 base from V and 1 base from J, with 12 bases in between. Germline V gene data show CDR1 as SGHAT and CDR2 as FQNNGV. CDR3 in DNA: TGTGCCAGCAGCTTAGTCGGGGCAGGGGGCACAGATACGCAGTATTTT. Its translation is CASSLVGAGGTDTQYF.

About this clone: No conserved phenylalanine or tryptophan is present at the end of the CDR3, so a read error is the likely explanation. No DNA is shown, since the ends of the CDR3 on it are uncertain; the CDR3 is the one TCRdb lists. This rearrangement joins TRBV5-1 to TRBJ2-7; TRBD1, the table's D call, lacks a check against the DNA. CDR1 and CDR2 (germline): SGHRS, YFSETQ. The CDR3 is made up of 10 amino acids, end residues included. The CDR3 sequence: CASSFPRGRE.

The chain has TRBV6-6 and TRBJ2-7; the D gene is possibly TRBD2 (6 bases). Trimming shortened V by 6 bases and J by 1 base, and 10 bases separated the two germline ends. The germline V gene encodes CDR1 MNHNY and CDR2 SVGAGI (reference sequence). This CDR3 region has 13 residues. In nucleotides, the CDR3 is TGTGCCAGCAGCCTTGGGACTTCCTACGAGCAGTACTTC. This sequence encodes CASSLGTSYEQYF.

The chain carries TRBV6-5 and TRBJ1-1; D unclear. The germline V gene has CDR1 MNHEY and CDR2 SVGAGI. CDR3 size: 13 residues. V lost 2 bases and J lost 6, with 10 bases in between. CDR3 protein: CASSYGPGAEAFF. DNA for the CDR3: TGTGCCAGCAGTTACGGTCCGGGAGCTGAAGCTTTCTTT.